These 26 T cell receptor beta chains share one sample of origin, sequenced in a study of blood T cell repertoires in COVID-19. Only in-frame clones appear in the TCRdb table, and some are missing; sequencing was by immunoSEQ multiplex PCR. The sample contains about 240,000 clones, roughly four fifths of which appear only once. The specimen sequenced was peripheral blood. These receptors were taken from a woman between 70 and 85 years old with acute or convalescent COVID-19.

The chain links TRBV7-9 to TRBJ1-2, with TRBD1 as a possible D gene (6 bases). This CDR3 region has 15 residues. Trimming pared 3 bases from V and 5 bases from J, leaving 16 bases between. CDR1 and CDR2 (germline): SEHNR, FQNEAQ (reference sequence). This CDR3 is CASSFGGAGTYGYTF. The CDR3 bases are TGTGCCAGCAGCTTCGGGGGGGCAGGAACTTATGGCTACACCTTC.

The rearrangement joins TRBV4-3 to TRBJ1-1, with 8 bases fitting TRBD1. Germline V gives CDR1 LGHNA, CDR2 YSLEER. The trim removed 0 bases at V and 9 bases at J, leaving 6 bases unmatched. The CDR3 has 14 residues. CDR3 loop: CASSQEVGTGKAFF. The CDR3 DNA is TGCGCCAGCAGCCAAGAGGTGGGGACAGGTAAAGCTTTCTTT.

The chain employs TRBV5-1 and TRBJ1-2, with TRBD1 as a possible D gene (6 bases). The CDR3 spans 13 residues. The V end was cut by 1 base, the J end by 5 bases, with 9 bases between. The germline CDR1 and CDR2 sequences are SGHRS and YFSETQ. The CDR3 reads CASSLSQGYGYTF. DNA for the CDR3: TGCGCCAGCAGCTTGAGTCAGGGGTATGGCTACACCTTC.

The chain employs TRBV7-9 and TRBJ1-2; tentative D call: TRBD1 (5 bases). Trimming took 5 bases from V and 5 from J, leaving 18 bases between them. This CDR3 is built from 15 residues. Per the germline V gene, CDR1 is SEHNR and CDR2 is FQNEAQ (reference sequence). CDR3 protein: CASSLTQGLLYGYTF. CDR3 DNA sequence: TGTGCCAGCAGCCTCACCCAGGGACTGCTTTATGGCTACACCTTC.

The chain carries TRBV9 and TRBJ2-2; D not resolved. Germline CDR1 is SGDLS and CDR2 is YYNGEE. Trimming left V 0 bases short and J 2 bases short, with 5 bases between. This CDR3 spans 14 amino acids. CDR3 in amino acids: CASSVETNTGELFF. CDR3 DNA sequence: TGTGCCAGCAGCGTAGAAACTAACACCGGGGAGCTGTTTTTT.

About this clone: The sample holds other DNA sequences that translate to the same CDR3. The J gene is TRBJ1-5, the V gene TRBV6-6; possible D gene TRBD1, 5 bases. The CDR3 spans 14 residues. Between the trimmed V and J ends, which lost 5 bases and 4 bases, there was a span of 12 bases. Per germline, CDR1 MNHNY and CDR2 SVGAGI (reference sequence). CDR3 DNA: TGTGCCAGCAGTCCGCCTCAGGGAAATCAGCCCCAGCATTTT. This translates into CASSPPQGNQPQHF.

This clone has more than one count but fewer than ten. CDR3 bases: TGTGCCAGCAGCTTAGTTACGGATAATTCACCCCTCCACTTT. Amino acids: CASSLVTDNSPLHF. This chain uses TRBV7-2 with TRBJ1-6; D is unresolved. CDR3 length equals 14 residues. Germline lookup yields CDR1 SGHTA and CDR2 FQGNSA. V was clipped by 1 base and J by 5 bases, with 6 bases between them.

The chain links TRBV7-2 to TRBJ1-4; 8 positions agree with TRBD1. Trimming removed 4 bases from V and 0 bases from J; junction bases left unmatched: 7. The CDR3 totals 17 residues. CDR1 SGHTA and CDR2 FQGNSA come from the germline V gene. The CDR3 protein is CASSYRGTGSTNEKLFF. In DNA, the CDR3 is TGTGCCAGCAGCTACCGGGGGACAGGTTCAACTAATGAAAAACTGTTTTTT. Drawing the rest from reference TRBV7-2 and TRBJ1-4, the complete variable domain is GAGVSQSPSNKVTEKGKDVELRCDPISGHTALYWYRQSLGQGLEFLIYFQGNSAPDKSGLPSDRFSAERTGGSVSTLTIQRTQQEDSAVYLCASSYRGTGSTNEKLFFGSGTQLSVL.

The gene calls are TRBV28 and TRBJ1-1; tentatively, D is TRBD1 (5 bases). The CDR3 length is 13 residues. Trimming removed 6 bases at V and 2 bases at J, with 10 bases between. CDR1 is MDHEN, CDR2 SYDVKM, per germline. CDR3 in amino acids: CASRSGLNTEAFF. The CDR3 DNA is TGTGCCAGCAGGTCGGGACTAAACACTGAAGCTTTCTTT.

This clone was seen just once. At one boundary the junction diverges from the germline segment, which might be a read error. The rearrangement uses TRBV7-9 and TRBJ2-2; D may be TRBD2 (7 bases). CDR1 SEHNR and CDR2 FQNEAQ come from the germline V gene (reference sequence). This CDR3 is built from 15 residues. CDR3: CASSLADRNTGELFF. CDR3 DNA sequence: TGTGCCAGCAGCCTAGCGGACAGAAACACCGGGGAGCTGTTTTTT.

The chain couples TRBV9 to TRBJ1-3; D uncertain. Trimming cost V 4 bases and J 4 bases, with 9 bases left between them. The CDR3 loop spans 13 amino acids. From germline, CDR1 is SGDLS and CDR2 YYNGEE. CDR3 sequence (DNA): TGTGCCAGCAGCCTAACAGAGGGAAACACCATATATTTT. This sequence encodes CASSLTEGNTIYF.

The chain couples TRBV3-1 (or the pseudogene TRBV3-2) to TRBJ2-3; D possibly corresponds to TRBD1 (6 bases). Trimming removed 6 bases from V and 1 base from J, with 17 bases in between. The CDR3 length is 16 residues. Looked up from germline, CDR1 is LGHDT and CDR2 is YNNKEL (reference sequence). Here the CDR3 reads CASSPRDTLRTDTQYF. In DNA, the CDR3 is TGTGCCAGCAGTCCAAGGGACACACTCCGCACAGATACGCAGTATTTT.

V is TRBV11-2 and J is TRBJ1-1; a weak D match, TRBD1 (6 bases). The CDR3 runs 13 residues. In germline, CDR1 is SGHAT, CDR2 FQNNGV. V gave up 2 bases and J gave up 8 bases, with 12 bases separating them. DNA of the CDR3: TGTGCCAGCAGCTTATCGGGGGGCCGAGAAGCTTTCTTT. Its protein product is CASSLSGGREAFF.

The rearrangement joins TRBV19 to TRBJ2-7; no definite D call. Trimming removed 3 bases at V and 0 bases at J, with 6 bases between. The CDR3 runs to 13 residues. The germline V gene encodes CDR1 LNHDA and CDR2 SQIVND (reference sequence). The DNA for the CDR3 is TGTGCCAGTAGTATGAGCCGCTCCTACGAGCAGTACTTC. It translates to CASSMSRSYEQYF.

The chain joins TRBV14 to TRBJ1-2; possible D gene TRBD1, 6 bases. Per germline, CDR1 SGHDN and CDR2 FVKESK. The CDR3 loop spans 14 amino acids. V lost 3 bases to trimming and J lost 4 bases, with 12 bases between them. CDR3 DNA: TGTGCCAGCAGCCACTCGACAGGCCGCTATGGCTACACCTTC. As protein: CASSHSTGRYGYTF.

V gene TRBV24-1 combines with J gene TRBJ2-3; possible D gene TRBD2, 5 bases. Per germline, CDR1 KGHDR and CDR2 SFDVKD. Trimming shortened V by 7 bases and J by 5 bases, and 12 bases separated the two germline ends. This CDR3 contains 13 residues. The CDR3, as DNA: TGTGCCACCAGCCTTGTCGGGATAGATACGCAGTATTTT. As protein: CATSLVGIDTQYF.

The V and J genes are TRBV5-4 and TRBJ2-1; maybe TRBD1 (5 bases). The V end lost 2 bases, the J end lost 6 bases, and 9 bases lay between the germline ends. Per germline, CDR1 SGHNT and CDR2 YYREEE (reference sequence). The CDR3 loop spans 13 amino acids. As DNA, the CDR3 is TGTGCCAGCAGCTTAGGGGTTACCAATGAGCAGTTCTTC. The encoded protein is CASSLGVTNEQFF.

The chain links TRBV7-2 to TRBJ1-5; D not resolved. The CDR3 is made up of 12 amino acids. Germline values: CDR1 SGHTA, CDR2 FQGNSA. The germline V and J ends were trimmed by 6 bases and 9 bases, with 12 bases remaining between them. This CDR3 reads CASRIVSGPQHF. CDR3 nucleotide sequence: TGTGCCAGCAGAATTGTATCGGGGCCCCAGCATTTT.

The V gene is TRBV18, the J gene TRBJ2-6; 7 bases fit TRBD1. The J segment lost 0 bases and the V segment lost 3 bases, leaving 5 bases of the junction unmatched. Looked up from germline, CDR1 is KGHSH and CDR2 is LQKENI. The CDR3 runs 17 residues. CDR3 in amino acids: CASSPRDSLSGANVLTF. CDR3 nucleotides: TGTGCCAGCTCACCCCGGGACAGTCTCTCTGGGGCCAACGTCCTGACTTTC. Using reference TRBV18 and TRBJ2-6 for the parts outside the CDR3, the full variable domain is NAGVMQNPRHLVRRRGQEARLRCSPMKGHSHVYWYRQLPEEGLKFMVYLQKENIIDESGMPKERFSAEFPKEGPSILRIQQVVRGDSAAYFCASSPRDSLSGANVLTFGAGSRLTVL.

The chain carries TRBV27 and TRBJ2-4; 12 positions agree with TRBD2. CDR1 is MNHEY, CDR2 SMNVEV, per germline (reference sequence). This CDR3 has 18 amino acids. Trimming took 4 bases from V and 1 from J; bases not matched to a gene: 8. CDR3: CASSSRLAGGPAKNIQYF. CDR3 DNA sequence: TGTGCCAGCAGTTCGCGGCTAGCGGGGGGGCCGGCCAAAAACATTCAGTACTTC.

The chain employs TRBV6-6 and TRBJ1-2; the match to TRBD1 covers 9 bases. The CDR3 spans 16 residues. Germline trimming cut 7 bases from V and 4 bases from J; bases unmatched to any gene: 13. Germline CDR1 is MNHNY and CDR2 is SVGAGI (reference sequence). The CDR3 sequence: CASTIQWTGAVYGYTF. CDR3 sequence (DNA): TGTGCCAGCACGATCCAGTGGACAGGGGCGGTCTATGGCTACACCTTC.

The CDR3 spells CASSLSTGRTEAFF. CDR3 bases: TGTGCCAGCAGTTTATCGACAGGGAGGACTGAAGCTTTCTTT. This rearrangement joins TRBV27 to TRBJ1-1, with TRBD1 matching 7 bases. V lost 0 bases to trimming and J lost 5 bases; unmatched junction nucleotides: 3. This CDR3 contains 14 residues. The V gene's germline CDR1 is MNHEY and CDR2 SMNVEV (reference sequence).

This chain connects TRBV12-3 or TRBV12-4 to TRBJ1-1, with D possibly matching TRBD1 (5 bases). Trimming took 8 bases from V and 1 from J, leaving 11 bases between them. The CDR3 totals 13 residues. CDR3 nucleotide sequence: TGTGCCAGCGGATCGACAGCGAACACTGAAGCTTTCTTT. Amino acid sequence: CASGSTANTEAFF.

Only a few counts were recorded for this clone. V is TRBV29-1 and J is TRBJ2-7, with D perhaps matching TRBD2 (5 bases). The length of the CDR3 is 13 residues. V lost 4 bases and J 2 bases, leaving 12 bases between the germline ends. Germline assignment: CDR1 SQVTM and CDR2 ANQGSEA. The CDR3 here is CSVVLLGAYEQYF. The CDR3 bases are TGCAGCGTTGTCCTGCTCGGGGCCTACGAGCAGTACTTC.

Only one count was recorded for this clone. The V gene is TRBV29-1, the J gene TRBJ2-7; the match to TRBD1 covers 9 bases. With 1 base clipped from V and 3 bases from J, the junction kept 4 bases outside the gene matches. Germline lookup yields CDR1 SQVTM and CDR2 ANQGSEA. The CDR3 spans 14 residues. The CDR3 loop reads CSVEGQDRGYEQYF. The CDR3 coding sequence is TGCAGCGTTGAAGGCCAGGACAGGGGCTACGAGCAGTACTTC.

V and J are TRBV6-2 or TRBV6-3 and TRBJ2-1, with D possibly TRBD1 on 6 matching bases. The germline CDR1 and CDR2 sequences are MNHEY and SVGEGT. The CDR3 is made up of 14 amino acids. V lost 5 bases and J lost 2, with 10 bases in between. CDR3 in DNA: TGTGCCAGCAGTAACAGGGTAACCTACAATGAGCAGTTCTTC. Protein product: CASSNRVTYNEQFF.